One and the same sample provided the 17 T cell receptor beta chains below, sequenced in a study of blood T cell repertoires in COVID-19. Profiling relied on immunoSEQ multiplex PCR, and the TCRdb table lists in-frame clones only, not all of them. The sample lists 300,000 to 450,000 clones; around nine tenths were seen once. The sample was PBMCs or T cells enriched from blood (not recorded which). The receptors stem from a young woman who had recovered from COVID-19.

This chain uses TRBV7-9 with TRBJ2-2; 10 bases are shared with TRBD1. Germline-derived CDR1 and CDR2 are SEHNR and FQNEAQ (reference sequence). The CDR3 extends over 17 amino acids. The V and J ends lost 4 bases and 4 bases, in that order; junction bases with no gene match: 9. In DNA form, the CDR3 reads TGTGCCAGCAGCTCCAAGACCGGGACAGGGGCCACCGGGGAGCTGTTTTTT. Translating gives CASSSKTGTGATGELFF.

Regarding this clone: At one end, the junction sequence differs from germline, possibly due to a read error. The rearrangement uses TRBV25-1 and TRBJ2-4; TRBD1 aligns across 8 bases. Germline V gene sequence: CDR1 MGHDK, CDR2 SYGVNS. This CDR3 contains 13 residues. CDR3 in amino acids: CASSARDRNGTKF. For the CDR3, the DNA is TGTGCCAGCAGTGCAAGGGACAGGAACGGGACGAAATTC.

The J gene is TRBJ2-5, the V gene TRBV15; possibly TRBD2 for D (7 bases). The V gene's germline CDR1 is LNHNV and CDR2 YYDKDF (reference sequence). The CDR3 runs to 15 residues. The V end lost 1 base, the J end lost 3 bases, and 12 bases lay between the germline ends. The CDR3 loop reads CATSRGGGEEETQYF. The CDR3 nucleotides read TGTGCCACCAGCAGAGGAGGGGGGGAGGAAGAGACCCAGTACTTC. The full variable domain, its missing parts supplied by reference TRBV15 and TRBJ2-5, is DAMVIQNPRYQVTQFGKPVTLSCSQTLNHNVMYWYQQKSSQAPKLLFHYYDKDFNNEADTPDNFQSRRPNTSFCFLDIRSPGLGDTAMYLCATSRGGGEEETQYFGPGTRLLVL.

CDR3: CASSLGPEGTEAFF. The CDR3 DNA is TGTGCCAGCAGCCTCGGCCCGGAGGGCACTGAAGCTTTCTTT. This chain uses TRBV5-4 with TRBJ1-1; no clear D. Per the germline V gene, CDR1 is SGHNT and CDR2 is YYREEE (reference sequence). The V end was cut by 4 bases, the J end by 4 bases, with 14 bases between. The CDR3 contains 14 residues. Together with reference TRBV5-4 and TRBJ1-1, the CDR3 gives the full variable domain: ETGVTQSPTHLIKTRGQQVTLRCSSQSGHNTVSWYQQALGQGPQFIFQYYREEENGRGNFPPRFSGLQFPNYSSELNVNALELDDSALYLCASSLGPEGTEAFFGQGTRLTVV.

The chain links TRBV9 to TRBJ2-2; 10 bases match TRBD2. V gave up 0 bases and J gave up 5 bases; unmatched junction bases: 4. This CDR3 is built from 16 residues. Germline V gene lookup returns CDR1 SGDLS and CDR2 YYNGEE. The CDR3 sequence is CASSVALAGGTGELFF. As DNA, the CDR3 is TGTGCCAGCAGCGTAGCGTTAGCGGGGGGTACCGGGGAGCTGTTTTTT.

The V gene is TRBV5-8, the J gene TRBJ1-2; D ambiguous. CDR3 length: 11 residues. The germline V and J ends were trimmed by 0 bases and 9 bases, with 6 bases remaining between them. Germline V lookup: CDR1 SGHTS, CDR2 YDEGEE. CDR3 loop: CASSLAQSYTF. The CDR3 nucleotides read TGTGCCAGCAGCTTGGCCCAGAGCTACACCTTC.

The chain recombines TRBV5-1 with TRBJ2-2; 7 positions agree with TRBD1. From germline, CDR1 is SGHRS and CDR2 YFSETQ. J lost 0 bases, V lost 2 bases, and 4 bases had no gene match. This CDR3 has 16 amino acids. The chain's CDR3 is CASSLDRAANTGELFF. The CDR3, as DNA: TGCGCCAGCAGCTTAGACAGGGCCGCGAACACCGGGGAGCTGTTTTTT. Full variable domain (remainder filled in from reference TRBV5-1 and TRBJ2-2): KAGVTQTPRYLIKTRGQQVTLSCSPISGHRSVSWYQQTPGQGLQFLFEYFSETQRNKGNFPGRFSGRQFSNSRSEMNVSTLELGDSALYLCASSLDRAANTGELFFGEGSRLTVL.

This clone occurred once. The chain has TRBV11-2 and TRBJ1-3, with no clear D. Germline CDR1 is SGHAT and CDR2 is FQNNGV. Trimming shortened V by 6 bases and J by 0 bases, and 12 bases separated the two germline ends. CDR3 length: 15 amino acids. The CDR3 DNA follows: TGTGCCAGCAGTTATGACTGGCGCTCTGGAAACACCATATATTTT. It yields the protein CASSYDWRSGNTIYF.

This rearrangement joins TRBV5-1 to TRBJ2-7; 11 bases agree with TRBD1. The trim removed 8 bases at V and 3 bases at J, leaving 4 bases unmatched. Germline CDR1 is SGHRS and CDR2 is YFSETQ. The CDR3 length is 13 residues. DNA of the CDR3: TGCGCCAGTGGGACAGGGGGAAACTACGAGCAGTACTTC. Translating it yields CASGTGGNYEQYF.

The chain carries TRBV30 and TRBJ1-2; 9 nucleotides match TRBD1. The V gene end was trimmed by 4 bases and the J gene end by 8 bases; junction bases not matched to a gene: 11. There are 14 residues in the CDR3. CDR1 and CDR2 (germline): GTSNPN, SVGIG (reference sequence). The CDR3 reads CAWTETGGAEGYTF. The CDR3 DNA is TGTGCCTGGACCGAGACAGGGGGAGCGGAAGGCTACACCTTC.

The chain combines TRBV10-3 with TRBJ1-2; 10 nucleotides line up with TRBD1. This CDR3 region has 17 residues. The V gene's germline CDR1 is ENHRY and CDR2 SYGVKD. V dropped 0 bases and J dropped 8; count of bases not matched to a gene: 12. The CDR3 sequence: CAISESTGGPPWGGYTF. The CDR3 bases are TGTGCCATCAGTGAGTCGACAGGGGGCCCTCCTTGGGGAGGCTACACCTTC.

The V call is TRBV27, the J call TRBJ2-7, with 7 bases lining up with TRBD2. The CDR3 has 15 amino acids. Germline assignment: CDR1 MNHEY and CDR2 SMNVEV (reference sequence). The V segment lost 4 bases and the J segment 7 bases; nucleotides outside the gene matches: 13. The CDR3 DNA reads TGTGCCAGCAGTTACCTAGGGACTACTCCCAGGGAGCAGTACTTC. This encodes CASSYLGTTPREQYF.

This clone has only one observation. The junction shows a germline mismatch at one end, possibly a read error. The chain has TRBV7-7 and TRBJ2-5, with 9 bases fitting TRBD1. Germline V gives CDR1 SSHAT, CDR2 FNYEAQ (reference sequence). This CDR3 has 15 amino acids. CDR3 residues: CASSIDRGVQETQYF. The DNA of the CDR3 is TGTGCTAGCAGCATTGACAGGGGGGTTCAAGAGACCCAGTACTTC.

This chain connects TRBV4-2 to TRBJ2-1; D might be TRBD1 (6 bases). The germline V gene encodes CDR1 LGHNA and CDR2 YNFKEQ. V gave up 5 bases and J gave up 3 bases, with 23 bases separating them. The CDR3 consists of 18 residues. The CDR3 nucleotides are TGTGCCAGCAGCTCAGCCAGGGGACGGGACGGTTACTACAATGAGCAGTTCTTC. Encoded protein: CASSSARGRDGYYNEQFF.

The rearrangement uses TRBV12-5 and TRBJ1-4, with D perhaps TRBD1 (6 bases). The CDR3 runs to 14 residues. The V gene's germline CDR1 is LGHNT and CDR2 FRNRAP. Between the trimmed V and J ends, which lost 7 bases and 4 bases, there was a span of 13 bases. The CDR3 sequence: CASALQGINEKLFF. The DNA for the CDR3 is TGTGCTAGTGCCTTACAGGGAATTAATGAAAAACTGTTTTTT.

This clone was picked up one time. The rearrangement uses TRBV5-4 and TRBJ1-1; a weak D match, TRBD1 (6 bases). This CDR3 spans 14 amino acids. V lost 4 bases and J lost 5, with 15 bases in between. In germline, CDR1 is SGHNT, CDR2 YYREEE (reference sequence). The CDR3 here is CASSRYDRPTEAFF. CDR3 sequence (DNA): TGTGCCAGCAGCCGTTATGACAGGCCTACTGAAGCTTTCTTT.

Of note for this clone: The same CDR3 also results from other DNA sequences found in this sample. The CDR3 DNA reads TGTGCCAGCAGTTTGACAGGGATAAATTCACCCCTCCACTTT. Amino acid sequence: CASSLTGINSPLHF. This sequence joins TRBV7-3 and TRBJ1-6; 7 nucleotides line up with TRBD1. J gave up 7 bases and V 6 bases, and 6 bases lay outside the gene matches. CDR1 SGHTA and CDR2 FQGTGA come from the germline V gene. This CDR3 region has 14 residues.